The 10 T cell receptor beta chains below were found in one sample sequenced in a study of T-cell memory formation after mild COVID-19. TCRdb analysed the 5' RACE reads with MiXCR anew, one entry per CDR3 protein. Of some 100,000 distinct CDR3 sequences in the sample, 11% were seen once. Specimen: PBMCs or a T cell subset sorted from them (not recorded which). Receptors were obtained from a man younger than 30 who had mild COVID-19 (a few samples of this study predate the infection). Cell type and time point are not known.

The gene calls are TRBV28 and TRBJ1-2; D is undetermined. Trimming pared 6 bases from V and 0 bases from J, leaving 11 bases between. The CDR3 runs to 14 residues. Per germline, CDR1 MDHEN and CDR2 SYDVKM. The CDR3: CASRFLRPNYGYTF. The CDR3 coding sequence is TGTGCCAGCAGATTTTTGAGACCTAACTATGGCTACACCTTC.

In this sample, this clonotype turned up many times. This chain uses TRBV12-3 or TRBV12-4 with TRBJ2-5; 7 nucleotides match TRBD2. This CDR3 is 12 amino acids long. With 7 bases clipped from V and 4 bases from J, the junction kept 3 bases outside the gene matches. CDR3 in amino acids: CASTGGGETQYF. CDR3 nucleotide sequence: TGTGCCAGCACGGGCGGGGGAGAGACCCAGTACTTC.

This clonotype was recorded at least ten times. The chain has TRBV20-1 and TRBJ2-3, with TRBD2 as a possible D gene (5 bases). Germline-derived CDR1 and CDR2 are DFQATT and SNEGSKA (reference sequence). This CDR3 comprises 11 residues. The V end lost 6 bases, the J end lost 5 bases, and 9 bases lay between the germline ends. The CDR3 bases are TGCAGTGCCAGACTACTAGATACGCAGTATTTT. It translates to CSARLLDTQYF.

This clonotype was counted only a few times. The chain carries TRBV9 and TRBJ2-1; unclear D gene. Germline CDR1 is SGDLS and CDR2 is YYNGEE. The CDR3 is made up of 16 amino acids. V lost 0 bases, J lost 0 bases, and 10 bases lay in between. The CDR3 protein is CASSVVAVSSYNEQFF. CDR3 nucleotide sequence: TGTGCCAGCAGCGTAGTGGCGGTAAGCTCCTACAATGAGCAGTTCTTC.

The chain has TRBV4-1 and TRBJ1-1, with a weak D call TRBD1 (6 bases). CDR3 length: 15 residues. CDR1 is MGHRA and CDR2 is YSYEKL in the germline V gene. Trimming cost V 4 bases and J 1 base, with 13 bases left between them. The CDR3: CASSPFLDRNTEAFF. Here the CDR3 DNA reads TGCGCCAGCAGCCCCTTCCTGGACAGGAACACTGAAGCTTTCTTT.

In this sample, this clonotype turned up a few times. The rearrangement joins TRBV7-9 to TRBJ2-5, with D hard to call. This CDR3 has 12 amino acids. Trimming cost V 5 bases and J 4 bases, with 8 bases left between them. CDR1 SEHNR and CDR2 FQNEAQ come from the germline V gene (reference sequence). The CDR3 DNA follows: TGTGCCAGCAGCCCGAGGCCAGAGACCCAGTACTTC. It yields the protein CASSPRPETQYF.

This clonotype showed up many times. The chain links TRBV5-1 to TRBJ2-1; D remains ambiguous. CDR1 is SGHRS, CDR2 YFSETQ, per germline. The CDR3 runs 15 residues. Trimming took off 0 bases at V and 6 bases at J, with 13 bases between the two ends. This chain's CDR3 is CASSLGSWASNEQFF. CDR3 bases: TGCGCCAGCAGCTTGGGAAGCTGGGCCAGCAATGAGCAGTTCTTC.

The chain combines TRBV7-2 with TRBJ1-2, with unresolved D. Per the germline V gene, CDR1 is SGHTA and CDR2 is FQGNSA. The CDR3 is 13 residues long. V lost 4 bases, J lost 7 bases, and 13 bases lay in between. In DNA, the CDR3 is TGTGCCAGCAGCTCCGGAGAGTGGGGTGGCTACACCTTC. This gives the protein CASSSGEWGGYTF.

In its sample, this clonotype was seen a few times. The CDR3 protein is CASKGMSGMNQPQHF. Written as DNA, the CDR3 is TGTGCCAGTAAGGGCATGTCAGGTATGAATCAGCCCCAGCATTTT. The gene calls are TRBV19 and TRBJ1-5; D not certain. The length of the CDR3 is 15 residues. Germline V gene lookup returns CDR1 LNHDA and CDR2 SQIVND (reference sequence). V was shortened by 7 bases and J by 4 bases, with 17 bases between the two germline ends.

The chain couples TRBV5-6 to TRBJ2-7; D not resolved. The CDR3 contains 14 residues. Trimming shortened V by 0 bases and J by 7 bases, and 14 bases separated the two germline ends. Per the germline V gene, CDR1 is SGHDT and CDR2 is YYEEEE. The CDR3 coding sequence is TGTGCCAGCAGCTTGGGGTACACGGTTTTAGAGCAGTACTTC. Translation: CASSLGYTVLEQYF.